Listed below are T cell receptor beta chains from one sample, sequenced in a study of monozygotic twins with inflammatory bowel disease. Reprocessing the 5' RACE reads, TCRdb reports a single entry for every CDR3 protein and omits DNA. The table lists approximately 100,000 distinct CDR3 sequences. Sequencing input: blood. These receptors all stem from a human donor with ulcerative colitis or Crohn's disease, or a healthy co-twin of an affected twin (not recorded which). The CDR3 runs from the conserved cysteine through the conserved F or W. Fields, in order: J gene, V gene, CDR3 protein.

>TRBJ1-5|TRBV20-1
CSARGTGGLTQPQHF
>TRBJ2-3|TRBV6-5
CASSSRGTDTLYF
>TRBJ1-2|TRBV12-3/TRBV12-4
CASNPDRGRLNGYTF
>TRBJ2-1|TRBV12-3/TRBV12-4
CASSFAGGRYNEQFF
>TRBJ2-2|TRBV12-3/TRBV12-4
CASSLAGGFTGELFF
>TRBJ1-6|TRBV6-5
CASSSSTVSSYNSPLHF
>TRBJ1-5|TRBV2
CASSGGFFDQPQHF
>TRBJ2-7|TRBV7-6
CASSASGQGLGEQYF
>TRBJ1-2|TRBV27
CATGSLNYGYTF
>TRBJ2-1|TRBV6-1
CASRTFSGRQNEQFF
>TRBJ2-3|TRBV3-1
CASSREDTQYF
>TRBJ1-1|TRBV7-2
CASSLVSGGNTEAFF